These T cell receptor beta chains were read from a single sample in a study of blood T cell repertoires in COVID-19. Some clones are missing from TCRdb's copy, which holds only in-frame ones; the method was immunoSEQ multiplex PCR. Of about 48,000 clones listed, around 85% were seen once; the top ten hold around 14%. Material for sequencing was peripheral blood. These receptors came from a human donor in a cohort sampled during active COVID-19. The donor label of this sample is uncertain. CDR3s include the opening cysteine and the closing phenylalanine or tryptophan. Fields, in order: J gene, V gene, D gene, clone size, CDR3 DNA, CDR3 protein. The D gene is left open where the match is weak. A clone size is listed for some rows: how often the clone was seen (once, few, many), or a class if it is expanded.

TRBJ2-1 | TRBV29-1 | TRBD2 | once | TGCAGCGTTGATAGCGGGGGATCCTACAATGAGCAGTTCTTC | CSVDSGGSYNEQFF
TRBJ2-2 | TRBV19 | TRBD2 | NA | TGTGCCATTGGTCTAGCGGCGAACACCGGGGAGCTGTTTTTT | CAIGLAANTGELFF
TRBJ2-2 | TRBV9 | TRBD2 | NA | TGTGCCAGCAGCGTAGCCGCGGGGGGGAACACCGGGGAGCTGTTTTTT | CASSVAAGGNTGELFF
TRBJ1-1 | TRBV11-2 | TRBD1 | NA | TGTGCCAGCAGCCCGGACAGGGGGCGGTACACTGAAGCTTTCTTT | CASSPDRGRYTEAFF
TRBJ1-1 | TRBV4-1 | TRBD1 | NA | TGCGCCAGCAGCCAACATTCAACAGGGGGCACCACTGAAGCTTTCTTT | CASSQHSTGGTTEAFF
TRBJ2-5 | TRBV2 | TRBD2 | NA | TGTGCCAGCAGAGTCCCGGGACTAGCGGGTATTAGGGAGACCCAGTACTTC | CASRVPGLAGIRETQYF
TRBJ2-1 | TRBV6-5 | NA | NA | TGTGCCAGCAGTTACTCCTTAGGGACACCTAAGTTCTTC | CASSYSLGTPKFF
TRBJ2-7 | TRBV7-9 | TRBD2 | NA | TGTGCCAGCAGCATAACTAGCGCCCACGAGCAGTACTTC | CASSITSAHEQYF
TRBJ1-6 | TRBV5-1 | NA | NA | TGCGCCAGCAGCGCCGGACAGAGTAATTCACCCCTCCACTTT | CASSAGQSNSPLHF
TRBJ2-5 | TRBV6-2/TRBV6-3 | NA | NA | TGTGCCAGCAGTTACGGAGGTCTTGAGGAGATCCAGTACTTC | CASSYGGLEEIQYF
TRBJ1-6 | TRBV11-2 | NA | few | TGTGCCAGCAGCTTACAGGGGTCGAGCTCCTATAATTCACCCCTCCACTTT | CASSLQGSSSYNSPLHF
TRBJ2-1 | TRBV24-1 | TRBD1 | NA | TGTGCCACCAGTGATCTTCGCGGTGGGGACAGGGGGGAATCAGAGCAGTTCTTC | CATSDLRGGDRGESEQFF
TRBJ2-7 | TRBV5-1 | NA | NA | TGCGCCAGCAGCTTGGAGCAGGTTCCGTACGAGCAGTACTTC | CASSLEQVPYEQYF
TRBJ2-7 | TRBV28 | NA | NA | TGTGCCAGCAGTGGGCAACAATACGAGCAGTACTTC | CASSGQQYEQYF
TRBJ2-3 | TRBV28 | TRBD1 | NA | TGTGCCAGCAGTTTCAGGGGGCGAGATACGCAGTATTTT | CASSFRGRDTQYF
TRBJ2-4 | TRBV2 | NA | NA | TGTGCCAGCGCGATAGACAGAAACATTCAGTACTTC | CASAIDRNIQYF
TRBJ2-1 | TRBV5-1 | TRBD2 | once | TGCGCCAGCAGCTTGGAGGGCCAGCGGGGTAACAATGAGCAGTTCTTC | CASSLEGQRGNNEQFF
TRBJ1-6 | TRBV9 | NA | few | TGTGCCAGCAGCCCAGGAACTATCGGGGATTCACCCCTCCACTTT | CASSPGTIGDSPLHF
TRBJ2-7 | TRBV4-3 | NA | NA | TGCGCCAGCAGCCAAGATCTATCGGGGTCACTCTCCTACGAGCAGTACTTC | CASSQDLSGSLSYEQYF
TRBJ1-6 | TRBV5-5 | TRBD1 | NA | TGTGCCAGCAGCTCGGGACAGACTAGCTCCTATAATTCACCCCTCCACTTT | CASSSGQTSSYNSPLHF
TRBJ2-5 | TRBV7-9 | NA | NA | TGTGCCAGCAGCTTAGGGCAGACTCCTCAAGAGACCCAGTACTTC | CASSLGQTPQETQYF
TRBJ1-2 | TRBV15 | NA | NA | TGTGCCACCAGCAGAGGGATCTCAGGGCCTAACTATGGCTACACCTTC | CATSRGISGPNYGYTF
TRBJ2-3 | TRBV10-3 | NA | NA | TGTGCCATCAGTGAGTTCGGAGGACTCAACACAGATACGCAGTATTTT | CAISEFGGLNTDTQYF
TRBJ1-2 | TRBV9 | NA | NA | TGTGCCAGCAGCGTAGGGGACACCGGGCGCGGCTACACCTTC | CASSVGDTGRGYTF
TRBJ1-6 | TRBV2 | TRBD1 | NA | TGTGCCAGCAGTCAACGACAGGGGAGGTATTCACCCCTCCACTTT | CASSQRQGRYSPLHF
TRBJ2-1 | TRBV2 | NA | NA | TGTGCCAGCAGTGAAGGTCTAGCGTTGGGAAATGAGCAGTTCTTC | CASSEGLALGNEQFF
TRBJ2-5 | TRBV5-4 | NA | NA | TGTGCCAGCAGCTTGAGAACTAGGGCACAAGAGACCCAGTACTTC | CASSLRTRAQETQYF
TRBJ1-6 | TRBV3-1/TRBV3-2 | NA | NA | TGTGCCAGCAGTCGACGACAGGACTATAATTCACCCCTCCACTTT | CASSRRQDYNSPLHF
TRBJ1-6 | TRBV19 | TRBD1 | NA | TGTGCCAGTCACCCGGGACAGGGGTCCTTGTATAATTCACCCCTCCACTTT | CASHPGQGSLYNSPLHF
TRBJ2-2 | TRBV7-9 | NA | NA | TGTGCCAGCAGCTCGCATGAGAGCGTCACCGGGGAGCTGTTTTTT | CASSSHESVTGELFF
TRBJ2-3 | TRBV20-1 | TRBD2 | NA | TGCAGTGCTAGTGCTAGCGGGGGCACAGATACGCAGTATTTT | CSASASGGTDTQYF
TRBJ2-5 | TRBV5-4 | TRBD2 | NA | TGTGCCAGCAGCTTGGGCGGACTAGCGAACCAAGAGACCCAGTACTTC | CASSLGGLANQETQYF
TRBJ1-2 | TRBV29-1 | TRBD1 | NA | TGCAGCGTACTACCGGGACAGGGGGCGGCGGGCTACACCTTC | CSVLPGQGAAGYTF
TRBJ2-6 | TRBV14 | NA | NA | TGTGCCAGCAGCCCTACAGGGACTGGGGCCAACGTCCTGACTTTC | CASSPTGTGANVLTF